A single sample is the source of the 21 T cell receptor beta chains below, sequenced in a study of tumor and adjacent non-tumor tissue in lung cancer. A modified ARM-PCR protocol with three rounds of nested PCR amplified TCRbeta. TCRdb itself ran the multiplex PCR reads through MiXCR, one entry per CDR3 protein. The sample includes about 70,000 distinct CDR3 sequences, roughly 73% of them seen just once. This sample's RNA came from whole unsorted tissue. Sequences were obtained from lung tumor tissue. The receptors here all came from a man between 60 and 75 years old with non-small cell lung cancer.

Details on this clonotype: At one boundary the junction diverges from the germline segment, which might be a read error. The V call is TRBV20-1, the J call TRBJ2-7; 7 positions match TRBD2. Germline CDR1 and CDR2: DFQATT and SNEGSKA (reference sequence). There are 13 residues in the CDR3. The DNA of the CDR3 is TGCAGTGTTAGACTGGCGGTCGGGGGGGAGCAGTACTTC. This encodes CSVRLAVGGEQYF.

This clonotype turned up a few times. This may be a read error: a much more frequent sequence differs by one nucleotide. The missing conserved phenylalanine or tryptophan at the end of this CDR3 makes a read error likely. The rearrangement joins TRBV5-6 to TRBJ1-2; D is unclear. From germline, CDR1 is SGHDT and CDR2 YYEEEE. V was cut by 0 bases and J by 2 bases, with 11 bases left in between. The CDR3 consists of 15 residues. CDR3 region: CASSLGGYANYGYTS. DNA for the CDR3: TGTGCCAGCAGCTTGGGCGGGTACGCAAACTATGGCTACACCTCC.

The sample holds one count of this clonotype. The genes are TRBV11-2 and TRBJ1-1; unclear D gene. Germline loops: CDR1 SGHAT, CDR2 FQNNGV. The CDR3 spans 12 residues. CDR3 in amino acids: CVNSLERREAFF. In nucleotides, the CDR3 is TGTGTCAACAGCTTAGAACGGAGAGAAGCTTTCTTT. The whole variable domain, remainder taken from reference TRBV11-2 and TRBJ1-1, is EAGVAQSPRYKIIEKRQSVAFWCNPISGHATLYWYQQILGQGPKLLIQFQNNGVVDDSQLPKDRFSAERLKGVDSTLKIQPAKLEDSAVYLCVNSLERREAFFGQGTRLTVV.

As concerns this clonotype: Given the absence of the conserved phenylalanine or tryptophan at the CDR3 end, a read error is likely. The chain recombines TRBV12-3 or TRBV12-4 with TRBJ2-7; 9 bases agree with TRBD1. The CDR3 runs 12 residues. CDR3 nucleotides: TGTGACAGCAGTTTGACAGGGGGCGAGCAGTACATC. Translating it yields CDSSLTGGEQYI.

This clonotype was seen repeatedly, ten times or more. The J gene is TRBJ2-7, the V gene TRBV20-1; 7 bases map to TRBD2. V was clipped by 2 bases and J by 7 bases; unmatched bases: 8. The CDR3 extends over 13 amino acids. Germline-derived CDR1 and CDR2 are DFQATT and SNEGSKA (reference sequence). CDR3 loop: CSARLAVGGEQYF. The CDR3, as DNA: TGCAGTGCTAGACTAGCGGTCGGGGGGGAGCAGTACTTC.

Notes on this clonotype: A much bigger clone sits one base away, suggesting this may be a read error. The chain has TRBV12-3 or TRBV12-4 and TRBJ2-2; D ambiguous. CDR3 length equals 15 residues. The CDR3 reads CTSSFEGDNTGELFF. The CDR3 DNA sequence: TGTACCAGCAGTTTTGAAGGAGATAACACCGGGGAGCTGTTTTTT.

The V and J genes are TRBV5-1 and TRBJ2-7, with a possible D match to TRBD2 (6 bases). Germline values: CDR1 SGHRS, CDR2 YFSETQ. CDR3 length: 16 residues. Between the trimmed V and J ends, which lost 3 bases and 7 bases, there was a span of 23 bases. The CDR3 loop reads CASSWAASWRAGEQYF. In nucleotides, the CDR3 is TGCGCCAGCAGCTGGGCGGCTAGCTGGAGGGCAGGAGAGCAGTACTTC.

On this clonotype itself: The junction departs from the called germline gene at one end, perhaps through a read error. This chain joins TRBV6-1 and TRBJ2-7; D call uncertain. This CDR3 contains 12 residues. In germline, CDR1 is MNHNS, CDR2 SASEGT. CDR3 in DNA: TGTCCCAGCAGGATATTCTCTTACGAGCAGTATTTC. This sequence encodes CPSRIFSYEQYF.

This clonotype appeared once. One junction end disagrees with the germline gene, perhaps due to a read error. The chain joins TRBV29-1 to TRBJ2-7; 8 nucleotides match TRBD2. The CDR3 spans 15 residues. The germline V gene has CDR1 SQVTM and CDR2 ANQGSEA. The CDR3 bases are TGCAGCGTTAAAGGGGATTTTGGGACTAGTTACGCGCAGTACTTC. This gives the protein CSVKGDFGTSYAQYF.

The gene calls are TRBV29-1 and TRBJ1-1; D not certain. The CDR3 sequence is 12 residues long. Germline loops: CDR1 SQVTM, CDR2 ANQGSEA. The CDR3 region has the DNA TGCAACGTCGATCCTCAGACAAGGGAAGCTTTCTTT. Its protein product is CNVDPQTREAFF. Looking up the rest from reference TRBV29-1 and TRBJ1-1 gives the full variable domain: SAVISQKPSRDICQRGTSLTIQCQVDSQVTMMFWYRQQPGQSLTLIATANQGSEATYESGFVIDKFPISRPNLTFSTLTVSNMSPEDSSIYLCNVDPQTREAFFGQGTRLTVV.

This clonotype was counted many times. V and J are TRBV12-3 or TRBV12-4 and TRBJ2-7; D not certain. This CDR3 spans 11 amino acids. The V gene lost 8 bases and the J gene lost 2 bases, with 7 bases spanning the gap. The DNA for the CDR3 is TGTGCCAGCGGGAAGACCTACGAGCAGTACTTC. Translating gives CASGKTYEQYF.

This clonotype was seen repeatedly, ten times or more. V gene TRBV11-2 combines with J gene TRBJ1-1, with 7 bases identical to TRBD1. V lost 6 bases to trimming and J lost 0 bases; unmatched junction nucleotides: 1. Germline V gene lookup returns CDR1 SGHAT and CDR2 FQNNGV. The CDR3 loop spans 13 amino acids. CDR3 loop: CASRGQMNTEAFF. In DNA, the CDR3 is TGTGCCAGCAGGGGACAGATGAACACTGAAGCTTTCTTT.

This clonotype was counted once. V usage is TRBV20-1 and J usage is TRBJ2-7, with D tentatively TRBD1 (5 bases). This CDR3 contains 11 residues. Germline assignment: CDR1 DFQATT and CDR2 SNEGSKA (reference sequence). Trimming removed 7 bases at V and 9 bases at J, with 16 bases between. The CDR3 loop reads CSVDAGNGQYF. CDR3 DNA: TGCAGTGTGGATGCAGGGAACGGGCAGTACTTC.

There are a few counts of this clonotype. The chain uses TRBV19 and TRBJ1-5; no definite D call. V lost 9 bases, J lost 0 bases, and 9 bases lay in between. This CDR3 has 13 amino acids. Germline CDR1 reads LNHDA; CDR2 reads SQIVND (reference sequence). For the CDR3, the DNA is TGTGCCAGCTCCCAGGCTAGCAATCAGCCCCAGCATTTT. It codes for CASSQASNQPQHF.

Concerning this clonotype: No conserved phenylalanine or tryptophan is present at the end of the CDR3, so a read error is the likely explanation. This chain connects TRBV20-1 to TRBJ2-7; 10 nucleotides align to TRBD1. Per the germline V gene, CDR1 is DFQATT and CDR2 is SNEGSKA (reference sequence). Unmatched junction bases numbered 11, after V lost 7 bases and J lost 5 bases. The CDR3 length is 14 residues. CDR3 residues: CSVVWTGGRNEQYY. DNA for the CDR3: TGCAGTGTAGTTTGGACAGGGGGAAGGAACGAGCAGTACTAC.

Concerning this clonotype itself: It is unclear where the CDR3 begins or ends on the DNA, so no DNA is shown, and the CDR3 is as TCRdb lists it. The chain uses TRBV20-1 and TRBJ2-3; TRBD1 is the table's D call, not checked against the DNA. The CDR3 length is 15 residues, termini included. CDR1 DFQATT and CDR2 SNEGSKA come from the germline V gene (reference sequence). CDR3 protein: CDASSSGRGTDTQYF.

Note on this clonotype: A read error may produce the germline difference seen at one junction end. The chain is built from TRBV12-3 or TRBV12-4 and TRBJ2-2; D unclear. The CDR3 totals 16 residues. The CDR3, as DNA: TGTGCCAGCAGTCTCTACCCGACCACGAACACCTGGGAGCTGTTTTTT. Encoded protein: CASSLYPTTNTWELFF.

About this clonotype itself: Relative to the germline gene, one junction end is altered; a read error may explain this. The gene calls are TRBV5-6 and TRBJ1-1, with D perhaps matching TRBD1 (5 bases). Germline V gene lookup returns CDR1 SGHDT and CDR2 YYEEEE. The CDR3 is made up of 14 amino acids. Written as DNA, the CDR3 is TGTGCCAGCAGCTTGGGACAGAGGACCACTAAAGCTTTCTTT. Encoded protein: CASSLGQRTTKAFF.

This clonotype is labeled medium-sized. J is TRBJ2-3 and V is TRBV20-1; D is uncertain. Germline CDR1 and CDR2: DFQATT and SNEGSKA (reference sequence). The CDR3 spans 14 residues. The V end lost 3 bases, the J end lost 6 bases, and 16 bases lay between the germline ends. CDR3 nucleotides: TGCAGTGCTAGGGTTGGGGTGTGGGCGGATACGCAGTATTTT. Its protein is CSARVGVWADTQYF.

Points on this clonotype: An end of the junction differs from the germline gene, which may be a read error. V is TRBV28 and J is TRBJ2-7, with a tentative D call TRBD2 (5 bases). Germline-derived CDR1 and CDR2 are MDHEN and SYDVKM. CDR3 size: 14 residues. The CDR3, as DNA: TGTGGCAGCAACCAAAGCGGATCAGCCTACGAGCAGTACTTC. It codes for CGSNQSGSAYEQYF.

In the case of this clonotype: This is likely a read error, given that the CDR3 carries no conserved phenylalanine or tryptophan at its end. The chain has TRBV6-1 and TRBJ2-2; 12 bases agree with TRBD1. The CDR3 loop spans 17 amino acids. Germline V CDR1 and CDR2: MNHNS, SASEGT. CDR3 DNA sequence: TGTGCCAGCAGTGTGGGACAGGGGGCTTCGAACGCCGGGGAGCTGTTTCTT. Translating gives CASSVGQGASNAGELFL.